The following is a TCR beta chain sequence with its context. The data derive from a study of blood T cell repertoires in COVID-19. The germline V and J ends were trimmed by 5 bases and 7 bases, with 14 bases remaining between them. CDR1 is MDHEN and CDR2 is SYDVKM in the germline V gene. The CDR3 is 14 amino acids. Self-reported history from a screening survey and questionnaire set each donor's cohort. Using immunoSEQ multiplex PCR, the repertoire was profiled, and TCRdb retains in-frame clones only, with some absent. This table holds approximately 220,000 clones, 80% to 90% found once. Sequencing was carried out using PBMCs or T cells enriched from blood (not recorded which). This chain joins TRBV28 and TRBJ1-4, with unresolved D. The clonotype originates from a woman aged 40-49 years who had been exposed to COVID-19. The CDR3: CASSLPGLGEKLFF. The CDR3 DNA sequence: TGTGCCAGCAGTCTCCCGGGATTGGGTGAAAAACTGTTTTTT.